This T cell receptor beta chain was sequenced for a study of blood T cells in healthy people across ages. A second PCR, run for about 6 to 11 cycles, used a sample-barcoded 5' primer plus a J-beta primer mix. TCRdb fed the 5' RACE reads into MiXCR, producing one record per CDR3 protein. The sample holds approximately 1.5 million distinct CDR3 sequences; 34% are singletons and the top ten take about 11%. This clonotype appeared a few times. This TCR was recovered from a woman aged 25 to 39 in good health. Sequenced input: blood.

Written as DNA, the CDR3 is TGCGCCAGCAGCCCCAGGGCCCTCGATGGAAACACCATATATTTT. Encoded protein: CASSPRALDGNTIYF. The V call is TRBV5-1, the J call TRBJ1-3; D perhaps matches TRBD1 (5 bases). Looked up from germline, CDR1 is SGHRS and CDR2 is YFSETQ. This CDR3 is built from 15 residues. The V gene lost 4 bases and the J gene lost 3 bases, with 14 bases spanning the gap.